This is a list of T cell receptor beta chains from one sample in a study of blood T cell repertoires in COVID-19. Produced via immunoSEQ multiplex PCR; TCRdb's table is partial and in-frame only. In the table there are 110,000 or so clones, roughly 80% of which are singletons. Sequencing was carried out using peripheral blood. These receptors came from a human donor in a cohort sampled during active COVID-19. Both conserved end residues are part of each CDR3. The D gene is left open where the match is weak.

v_call d_call cdr3_aa
TRBV19 - CASSGRGGGNTEAFF
TRBV5-1 TRBD1 CASSFLGTGSSYEQYF
TRBV28 - CASRPPPTLSYNEQFF
TRBV27 - CASSSGAAYEQYF
TRBV27 TRBD1 CASSLDRAYNEQFF
TRBV15 - CATSTGAGNTIYF
TRBV6-4 - CASRRTANTEAFF
TRBV18 TRBD1 CASSGQGGIDTEAFF
TRBV6-7 TRBD2 CASSYSSLAGDSYEQYF
TRBV2 - CASKDSSYEQYF
TRBV5-6 - CASSLYRNEKLFF
TRBV5-4 TRBD2 CASSLMAGEWNEQYF
TRBV5-1 TRBD2 CASSSGTSGVPYEQYF
TRBV27 - CASSFGGASSPLHF
TRBV29-1 - CSARLPKNIQYF
TRBV12-3/TRBV12-4 TRBD1 CASSFGTDYGYTF
TRBV5-1 TRBD1 CASSPDRDGYTF
TRBV7-8 TRBD2 CASSLNSGGGQETQYF
TRBV7-2 - CASSLVGAINQPQHF
TRBV7-8 - CASSLEGSEGSYNSPLHF